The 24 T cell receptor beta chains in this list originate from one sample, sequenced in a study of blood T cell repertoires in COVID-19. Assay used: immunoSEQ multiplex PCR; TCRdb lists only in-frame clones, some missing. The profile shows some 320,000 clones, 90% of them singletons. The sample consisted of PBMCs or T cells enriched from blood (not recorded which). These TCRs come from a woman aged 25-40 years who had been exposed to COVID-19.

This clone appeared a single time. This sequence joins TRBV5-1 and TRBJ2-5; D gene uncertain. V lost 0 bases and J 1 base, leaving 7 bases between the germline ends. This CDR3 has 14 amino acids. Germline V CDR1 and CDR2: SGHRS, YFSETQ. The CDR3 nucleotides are TGCGCCAGCAGCTTGGTAGGAGTCCAAGAGACCCAGTACTTC. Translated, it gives CASSLVGVQETQYF. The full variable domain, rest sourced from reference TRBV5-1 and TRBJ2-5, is KAGVTQTPRYLIKTRGQQVTLSCSPISGHRSVSWYQQTPGQGLQFLFEYFSETQRNKGNFPGRFSGRQFSNSRSEMNVSTLELGDSALYLCASSLVGVQETQYFGPGTRLLVL.

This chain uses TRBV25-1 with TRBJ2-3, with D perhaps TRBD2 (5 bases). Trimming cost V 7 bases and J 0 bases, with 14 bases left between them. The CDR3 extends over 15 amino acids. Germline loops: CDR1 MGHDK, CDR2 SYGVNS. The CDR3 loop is CASTPPAASTDTQYF. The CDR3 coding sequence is TGTGCCAGCACCCCCCCAGCGGCTAGCACAGATACGCAGTATTTT. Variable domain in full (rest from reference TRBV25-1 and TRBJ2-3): EADIYQTPRYLVIGTGKKITLECSQTMGHDKMYWYQQDPGMELHLIHYSYGVNSTEKGDLSSESTVSRIRTEHFPLTLESARPSHTSQYLCASTPPAASTDTQYFGPGTRLTVL.

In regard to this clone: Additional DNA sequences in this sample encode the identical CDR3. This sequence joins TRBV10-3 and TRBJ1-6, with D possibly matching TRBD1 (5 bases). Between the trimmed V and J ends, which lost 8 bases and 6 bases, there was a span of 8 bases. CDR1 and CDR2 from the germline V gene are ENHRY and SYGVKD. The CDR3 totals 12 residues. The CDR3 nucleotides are TGTGCCATCTCGGGGGGTAATTCACCCCTCCACTTT. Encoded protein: CAISGGNSPLHF.

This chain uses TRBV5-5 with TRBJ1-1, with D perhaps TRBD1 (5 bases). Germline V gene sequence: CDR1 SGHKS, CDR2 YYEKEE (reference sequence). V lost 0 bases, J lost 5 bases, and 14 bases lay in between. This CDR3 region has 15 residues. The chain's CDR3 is CASSLGSGRQTEAFF. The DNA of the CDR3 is TGTGCCAGCAGCTTGGGATCAGGGAGGCAGACTGAAGCTTTCTTT.

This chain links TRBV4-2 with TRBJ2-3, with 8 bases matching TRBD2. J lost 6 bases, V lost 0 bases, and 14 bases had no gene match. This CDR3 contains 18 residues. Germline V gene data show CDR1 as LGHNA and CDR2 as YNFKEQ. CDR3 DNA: TGTGCCAGCAGCCAAGATCCCGGGGGGGTAGCGGGGATGGATACGCAGTATTTT. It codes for CASSQDPGGVAGMDTQYF.

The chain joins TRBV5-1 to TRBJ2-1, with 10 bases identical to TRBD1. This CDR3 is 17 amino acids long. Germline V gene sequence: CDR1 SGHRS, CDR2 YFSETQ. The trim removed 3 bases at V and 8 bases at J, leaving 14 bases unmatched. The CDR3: CASSSAGTGARRDEQFF. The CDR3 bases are TGCGCCAGCAGCTCCGCCGGGACAGGGGCGCGAAGGGATGAGCAGTTCTTC.

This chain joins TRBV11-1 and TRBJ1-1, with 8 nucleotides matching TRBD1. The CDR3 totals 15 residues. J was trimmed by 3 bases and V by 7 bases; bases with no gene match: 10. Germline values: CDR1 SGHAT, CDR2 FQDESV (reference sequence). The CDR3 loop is CASKDRVLGDTEAFF. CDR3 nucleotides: TGTGCCAGCAAGGACAGGGTGTTGGGTGACACTGAAGCTTTCTTT.

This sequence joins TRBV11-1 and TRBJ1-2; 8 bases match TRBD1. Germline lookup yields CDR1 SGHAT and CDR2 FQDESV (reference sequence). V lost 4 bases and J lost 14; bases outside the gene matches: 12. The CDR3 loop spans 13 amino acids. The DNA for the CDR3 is TGTGCCAGCAGCTCCCGGACAGGGAGGGTTAGGACCTTC. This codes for CASSSRTGRVRTF.

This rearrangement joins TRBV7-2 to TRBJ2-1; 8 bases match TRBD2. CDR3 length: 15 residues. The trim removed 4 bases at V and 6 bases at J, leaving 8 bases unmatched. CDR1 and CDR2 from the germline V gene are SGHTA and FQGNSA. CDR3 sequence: CASSSGGALSNEQFF. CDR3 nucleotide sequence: TGTGCCAGCAGCTCCGGGGGGGCTCTCAGCAATGAGCAGTTCTTC.

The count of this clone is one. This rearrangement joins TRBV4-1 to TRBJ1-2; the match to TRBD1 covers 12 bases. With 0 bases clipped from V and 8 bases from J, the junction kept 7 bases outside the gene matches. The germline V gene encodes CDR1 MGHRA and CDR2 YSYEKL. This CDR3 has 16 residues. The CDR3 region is CASSQDSGTGGAGYTF. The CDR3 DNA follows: TGCGCCAGCAGCCAAGATTCGGGGACAGGGGGCGCCGGCTACACCTTC.

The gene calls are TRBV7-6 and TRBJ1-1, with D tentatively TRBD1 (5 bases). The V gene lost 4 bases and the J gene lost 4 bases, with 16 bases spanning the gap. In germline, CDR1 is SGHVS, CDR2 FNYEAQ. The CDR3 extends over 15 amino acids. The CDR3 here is CASSSSGPGGTEAFF. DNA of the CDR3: TGTGCCAGCAGCTCTAGCGGCCCCGGGGGCACTGAAGCTTTCTTT.

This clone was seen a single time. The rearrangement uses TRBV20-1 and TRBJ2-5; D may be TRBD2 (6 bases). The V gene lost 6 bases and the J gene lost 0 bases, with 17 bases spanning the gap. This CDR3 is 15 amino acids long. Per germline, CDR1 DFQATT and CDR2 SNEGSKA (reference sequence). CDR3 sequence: CSASVRDSYQETQYF. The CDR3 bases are TGCAGTGCAAGTGTCCGGGACTCGTACCAAGAGACCCAGTACTTC.

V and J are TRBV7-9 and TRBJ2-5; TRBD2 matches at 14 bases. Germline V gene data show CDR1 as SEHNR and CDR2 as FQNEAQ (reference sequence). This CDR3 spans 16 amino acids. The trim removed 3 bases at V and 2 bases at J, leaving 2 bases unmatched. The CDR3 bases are TGTGCCAGCAGCTTCGGACTAGCGGGGGGTCAAGAGACCCAGTACTTC. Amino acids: CASSFGLAGGQETQYF.

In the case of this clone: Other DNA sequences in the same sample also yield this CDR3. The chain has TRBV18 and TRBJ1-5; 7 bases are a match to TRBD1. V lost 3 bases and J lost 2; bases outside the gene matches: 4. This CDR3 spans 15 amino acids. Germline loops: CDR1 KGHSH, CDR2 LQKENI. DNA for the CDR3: TGTGCCAGCTCACCTAGACAGGGAGGCAATCAGCCCCAGCATTTT. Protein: CASSPRQGGNQPQHF.

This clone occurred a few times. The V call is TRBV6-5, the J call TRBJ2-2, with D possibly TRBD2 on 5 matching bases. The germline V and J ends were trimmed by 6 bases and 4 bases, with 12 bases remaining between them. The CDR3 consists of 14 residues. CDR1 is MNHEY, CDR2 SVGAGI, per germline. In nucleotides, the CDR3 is TGTGCCAGCAGAACCAGTCGGGGCACCGGGGAGCTGTTTTTT. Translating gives CASRTSRGTGELFF.

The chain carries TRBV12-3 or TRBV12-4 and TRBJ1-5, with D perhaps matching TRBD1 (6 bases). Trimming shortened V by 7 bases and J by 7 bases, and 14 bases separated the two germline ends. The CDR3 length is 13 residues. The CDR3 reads CASNRDVGQPQHF. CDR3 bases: TGTGCCAGCAACAGGGATGTTGGCCAGCCCCAGCATTTT.

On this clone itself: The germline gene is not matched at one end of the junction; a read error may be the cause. CDR3 protein: CASSQPEEKTLF. Written as DNA, the CDR3 is TGTGCCAGCAGCCAGCCAGAGGAAAAGACCCTCTTC. The chain is built from TRBV4-2 and TRBJ2-1; D gene uncertain. The CDR3 is made up of 12 amino acids. Germline V gene data show CDR1 as LGHNA and CDR2 as YNFKEQ.

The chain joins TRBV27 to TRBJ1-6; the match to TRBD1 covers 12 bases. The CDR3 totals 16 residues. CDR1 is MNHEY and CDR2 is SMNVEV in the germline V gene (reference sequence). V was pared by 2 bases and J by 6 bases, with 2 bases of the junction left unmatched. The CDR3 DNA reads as TGTGCCAGCAGTTTAAGGGGACAGGGGGCTAATTCACCCCTCCACTTT. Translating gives CASSLRGQGANSPLHF.

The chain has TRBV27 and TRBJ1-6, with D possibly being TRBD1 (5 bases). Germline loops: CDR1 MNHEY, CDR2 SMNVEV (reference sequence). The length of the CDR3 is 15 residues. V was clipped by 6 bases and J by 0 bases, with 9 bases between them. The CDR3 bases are TGTGCCAGCAGACGACAGAGCTCCTATAATTCACCCCTCCACTTT. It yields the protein CASRRQSSYNSPLHF.

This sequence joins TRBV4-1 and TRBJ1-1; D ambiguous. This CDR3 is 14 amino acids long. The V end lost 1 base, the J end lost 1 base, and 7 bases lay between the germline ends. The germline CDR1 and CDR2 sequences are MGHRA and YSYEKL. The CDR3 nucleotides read TGCGCCAGCAGCCAAGGTCTGTCGAACACTGAAGCTTTCTTT. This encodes CASSQGLSNTEAFF.

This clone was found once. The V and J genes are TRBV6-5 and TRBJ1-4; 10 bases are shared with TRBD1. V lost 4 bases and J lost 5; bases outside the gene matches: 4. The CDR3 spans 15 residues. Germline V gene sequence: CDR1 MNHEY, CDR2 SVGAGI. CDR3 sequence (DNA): TGTGCCAGCAGTTGGGACAGGGGAAGGAATGAAAAACTGTTTTTT. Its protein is CASSWDRGRNEKLFF.

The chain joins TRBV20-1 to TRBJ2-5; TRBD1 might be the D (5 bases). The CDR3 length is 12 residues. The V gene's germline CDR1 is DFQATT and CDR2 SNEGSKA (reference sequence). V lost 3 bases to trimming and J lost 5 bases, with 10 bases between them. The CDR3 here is CSASQGEETQYF. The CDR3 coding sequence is TGCAGTGCTAGTCAGGGTGAGGAGACCCAGTACTTC.

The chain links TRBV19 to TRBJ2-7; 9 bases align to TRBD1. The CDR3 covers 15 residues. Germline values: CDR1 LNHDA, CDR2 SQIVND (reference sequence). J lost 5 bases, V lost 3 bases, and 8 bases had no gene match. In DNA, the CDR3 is TGTGCCAGTAGTATCCCCGGACAGGGGATCCACGAGCAGTACTTC. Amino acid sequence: CASSIPGQGIHEQYF.

For the CDR3, the DNA is TGCAGTGCTAGTAAAGACGGGGGGGCAGCAGATACGCAGTATTTT. Its translation: CSASKDGGAADTQYF. The chain employs TRBV20-1 and TRBJ2-3, with TRBD2 matching 8 bases. V gave up 3 bases and J gave up 4 bases; unmatched junction bases: 9. The CDR3 sequence is 15 residues long. Looked up from germline, CDR1 is DFQATT and CDR2 is SNEGSKA (reference sequence).